This TCR beta chain was identified in a study of blood T cell repertoires in COVID-19. Study in general: Samples came from the United States, Italy and Spain, spanning acute and convalescent COVID-19.

The method was immunoSEQ multiplex PCR; TCRdb's version includes in-frame clones alone and lacks a portion of them. In the table there are 200,000 to 300,000 clones, around 84% of which are singletons. Germline-derived CDR1 and CDR2 are KGHSH and LQKENI. The V end was cut by 4 bases, the J end by 3 bases, with 12 bases between. This CDR3 comprises 14 residues. The V gene is TRBV18, the J gene TRBJ1-1; D is possibly TRBD1 (6 bases). Sequenced material: peripheral blood. The TCR comes from a woman aged 60-75 years with COVID-19, enrolled during active disease. CDR3 sequence (DNA): TGTGCCAGCTCACTTTTACAGGGCGACACTGAAGCTTTCTTT. Its translation: CASSLLQGDTEAFF.